The 8 T cell receptor beta chains presented below share a single source sample, sequenced in a study of cytomegalovirus exposure and HLA in healthy donors. Researchers ran the PCR with 60 Vbeta and 13 Jbeta primers. Only in-frame clones appear in the TCRdb table, and some are missing; sequencing was by immunoSEQ multiplex PCR. There are roughly 92,000 clones in the sample; about 80% occur only once, and roughly 30% lies in the top ten. Specimen: PBMCs. The receptors stem from a man in his fifties in good health and CMV-seropositive.

This clone appeared a few times. This rearrangement joins TRBV7-2 to TRBJ1-2, with TRBD1 identical over 7 bases. CDR3 length: 16 amino acids. Germline trimming cut 1 base from V and 6 bases from J; bases unmatched to any gene: 11. Germline V lookup: CDR1 SGHTA, CDR2 FQGNSA. This chain's CDR3 is CASSLDWRGQVDGYTF. CDR3 nucleotides: TGTGCCAGCAGCTTAGATTGGAGGGGGCAGGTTGATGGCTACACCTTC. The complete variable domain, with remaining parts taken from reference TRBV7-2 and TRBJ1-2, reads GAGVSQSPSNKVTEKGKDVELRCDPISGHTALYWYRQSLGQGLEFLIYFQGNSAPDKSGLPSDRFSAERTGGSVSTLTIQRTQQEDSAVYLCASSLDWRGQVDGYTFGSGTRLTVV.

This chain uses TRBV18 with TRBJ1-5, with D unresolved. V was cut by 3 bases and J by 7 bases, with 10 bases left in between. Germline CDR1 and CDR2: KGHSH and LQKENI. The CDR3 has 13 amino acids. The CDR3, as DNA: TGTGCCAGCTCACCCGCCCCCGGGCAGCCCCAGCATTTT. Translated, it gives CASSPAPGQPQHF.

The chain combines TRBV2 with TRBJ1-4, with no clear D. The germline V gene encodes CDR1 SNHLY and CDR2 FYNNEI. Trimming pared 5 bases from V and 4 bases from J, leaving 11 bases between. The CDR3 sequence is 14 residues long. The CDR3 is CASSPLGINEKLFF. CDR3 bases: TGTGCCAGCAGTCCCCTGGGCATTAATGAAAAACTGTTTTTT.

The rearrangement links TRBV18 to TRBJ2-7, with TRBD1 as a possible D gene (6 bases). Trimming pared 4 bases from V and 5 bases from J, leaving 12 bases between. CDR1 is KGHSH, CDR2 LQKENI, per germline. The CDR3 extends over 13 amino acids. CDR3 sequence reads: CASSLTGRNEQYF. CDR3 in DNA: TGTGCCAGCTCACTTACAGGGCGTAACGAGCAGTACTTC.

A note on this clone: One end of the junction does not line up with germline, which may come from a read error. The chain carries TRBV7-9 and TRBJ2-7; the match to TRBD1 covers 10 bases. Germline V lookup: CDR1 SEHNR, CDR2 FQNEAQ (reference sequence). The CDR3 spans 14 residues. This CDR3 reads CSSTLGQGESEQYF. The DNA for the CDR3 is TGTTCCAGCACTCTTGGACAGGGGGAAAGCGAGCAGTACTTC.

This clone was seen only a few times. The gene calls are TRBV29-1 and TRBJ2-7; perhaps TRBD1 as D (5 bases). Looked up from germline, CDR1 is SQVTM and CDR2 is ANQGSEA. V was shortened by 3 bases and J by 1 base, with 10 bases between the two germline ends. This CDR3 has 13 amino acids. As DNA, the CDR3 is TGCAGCGTTGAGACCGCAGGGTCCTACGAGCAGTACTTC. It encodes CSVETAGSYEQYF.

The genes are TRBV6-5 and TRBJ1-1; D gene uncertain. Per germline, CDR1 MNHEY and CDR2 SVGAGI. The V and J ends lost 9 bases and 0 bases respectively, with 5 bases between them. The CDR3 is 11 residues long. The CDR3 here is CASRVNTEAFF. CDR3 bases: TGTGCCAGTCGGGTGAACACTGAAGCTTTCTTT.

This clone was seen a handful of times. J is TRBJ1-2 and V is TRBV5-1, with 7 bases aligning to TRBD1. The junction had 3 bases not matched to a gene; V was cut back by 2 bases and J by 8 bases. CDR3 length: 12 amino acids. CDR1 is SGHRS, CDR2 YFSETQ, per germline. CDR3 sequence (DNA): TGCGCCAGCAGCTTCGACAGGGACGGCTACACCTTC. It codes for CASSFDRDGYTF.